These 9 T cell receptor beta chains originate from one sample sequenced in a study of shared clonotypes between healthy human individuals. Generated by immunoSEQ multiplex PCR, the TCRdb table keeps only in-frame clones and is missing some. The sample yields some 2.3 million clones, more than 80% seen once. The sequencing sample was made of naive CD4+ T cells from PBMCs. Specified subset: CD45RA+ positively selected. Every receptor here comes from a man between 18 and 35 years old in good health. Some clones in this sample may be carry-over from other donors' samples.

J is TRBJ2-4 and V is TRBV11-2; D possibly corresponds to TRBD1 (6 bases). Between the trimmed V and J ends, which lost 2 bases and 0 bases, there was a span of 11 bases. CDR1 and CDR2 from the germline V gene are SGHAT and FQNNGV. There are 16 residues in the CDR3. The chain's CDR3 is CASSLLGGLAKNIQYF. As DNA, the CDR3 is TGTGCCAGCAGCTTATTAGGGGGTTTAGCCAAAAACATTCAGTACTTC.

This clone appeared once. The chain recombines TRBV14 with TRBJ2-7; 7 nucleotides agree with TRBD1. The germline V gene has CDR1 SGHDN and CDR2 FVKESK. V lost 1 base to trimming and J lost 6 bases; unmatched junction nucleotides: 6. CDR3 length: 14 amino acids. CDR3 sequence (DNA): TGTGCCAGCAGCCAAGGAAACAGGGGAACCGAGCAGTACTTC. Protein sequence: CASSQGNRGTEQYF.

This chain links TRBV9 with TRBJ1-2; D is ambiguous. The length of the CDR3 is 13 residues. The V gene lost 3 bases and the J gene lost 5 bases, with 11 bases spanning the gap. CDR1 SGDLS and CDR2 YYNGEE come from the germline V gene. The CDR3 sequence is CASSATNEYGYTF. The CDR3 bases are TGTGCCAGCAGCGCAACCAACGAATATGGCTACACCTTC. Full variable domain (rest looked up from reference TRBV9 and TRBJ1-2): DSGVTQTPKHLITATGQRVTLRCSPRSGDLSVYWYQQSLDQGLQFLIQYYNGEERAKGNILERFSAQQFPDLHSELNLSSLELGDSALYFCASSATNEYGYTFGSGTRLTVV.

CDR3 nucleotides: TGTGCCAGCAGTCCCCCCGGAACCAGAATCCACGAGCAGTACTTC. Translated: CASSPPGTRIHEQYF. The chain combines TRBV28 with TRBJ2-7; D unresolved. Germline values: CDR1 MDHEN, CDR2 SYDVKM. The CDR3 consists of 15 residues. V was clipped by 5 bases and J by 5 bases, with 19 bases between them.

This clone has just one count. This same CDR3 is encoded by further DNA sequences in the sample. The chain recombines TRBV5-1 with TRBJ2-3; TRBD2 aligns across 15 bases. The junction had 3 bases not matched to a gene; V was cut back by 4 bases and J by 0 bases. CDR1 and CDR2 (germline): SGHRS, YFSETQ. This CDR3 has 17 residues. The CDR3 is CASSAGLAGGSTDTQYF. The CDR3 DNA is TGCGCCAGCAGCGCGGGACTAGCGGGAGGAAGCACAGATACGCAGTATTTT.

V gene TRBV7-8 combines with J gene TRBJ2-5; D may be TRBD2 (6 bases). Germline CDR1 is SGHVS and CDR2 is FQNEAQ. Trimming removed 5 bases at V and 7 bases at J, with 20 bases between. CDR3 length: 15 residues. The CDR3 loop reads CASSQTSWIAGTQYF. The CDR3 nucleotides read TGTGCCAGCAGCCAGACTAGTTGGATTGCTGGGACCCAGTACTTC.

In nucleotides, the CDR3 is TGTGCCAGCAGCGCCCGTGCTAGCGGGAGTCTTTACGAGCAGTACTTC. Translated: CASSARASGSLYEQYF. The gene calls are TRBV7-2 and TRBJ2-7; TRBD2 matches 10 bases. Germline assignment: CDR1 SGHTA and CDR2 FQGNSA. V trimming: 5 bases; J trimming: 4 bases; junction bases outside the gene matches: 11. There are 16 residues in the CDR3.

The V and J genes are TRBV5-1 and TRBJ2-1; 7 positions agree with TRBD1. J gave up 5 bases and V 2 bases, and 4 bases lay outside the gene matches. Per germline, CDR1 SGHRS and CDR2 YFSETQ. This CDR3 has 14 residues. Here the CDR3 reads CASSFRDRDNEQFF. The CDR3 DNA is TGCGCCAGCAGCTTCCGGGACAGAGACAATGAGCAGTTCTTC.

The chain employs TRBV5-1 and TRBJ1-2; TRBD1 aligns across 7 bases. The CDR3 is 15 amino acids. V gave up 4 bases and J gave up 2 bases; unmatched junction bases: 8. The germline gives CDR1 SGHRS, CDR2 YFSETQ. CDR3 nucleotides: TGCGCCAGCAGCCCCGGGACAGAATACAACTATGGCTACACCTTC. It specifies CASSPGTEYNYGYTF.